This is a list of T cell receptor beta chains from one sample in a study of identifying expanded T cells in peripheral blood. Assay: immunoSEQ multiplex PCR; the TCRdb copy retains only in-frame clones and omits some. The sample consists of 45,000 to 60,000 clones, over 75% of them appearing once. Sequenced sample: blood. Every receptor here comes from a person aged 18 to 69 in good health. Each CDR3 is given with its conserved first and last residue. The order of the fields is CDR3 protein, CDR3 DNA, D gene, clone size, J gene, V gene. D genes are given only for firm matches. Where a row states a size, it is once, few, many or the class of an expanded clone; other rows omit it.

cdr3_aa: CASSEGTSIETQYF; cdr3_nt: TGTGCCAGCAGTGAGGGAACTAGTATAGAGACCCAGTACTTC; d_call: .; clone_size: .; j_call: TRBJ2-5; v_call: TRBV2
cdr3_aa: CASSVVTGATQYF; cdr3_nt: TGTGCCAGCAGCGTAGTGACAGGGGCTACGCAGTATTTT; d_call: TRBD1; clone_size: .; j_call: TRBJ2-3; v_call: TRBV9
cdr3_aa: CASSPSRSGSGTGELFF; cdr3_nt: TGTGCCAGCAGCCCTTCGCGAAGCGGGAGCGGCACCGGGGAGCTGTTTTTT; d_call: TRBD2; clone_size: .; j_call: TRBJ2-2; v_call: TRBV4-2
cdr3_aa: CASNLRQGTNQPQHF; cdr3_nt: TGTGCCAGTAATCTCAGACAGGGAACAAATCAGCCCCAGCATTTT; d_call: TRBD1; clone_size: .; j_call: TRBJ1-5; v_call: TRBV19
cdr3_aa: CASSLGTGVGYTF; cdr3_nt: TGTGCCAGCAGTTTAGGGACAGGGGTCGGCTACACCTTC; d_call: TRBD1; clone_size: .; j_call: TRBJ1-2; v_call: TRBV27
cdr3_aa: CASSYSRKMLTEAFF; cdr3_nt: TGTGCCAGCAGTTACTCGCGCAAGATGTTAACTGAAGCTTTCTTT; d_call: .; clone_size: .; j_call: TRBJ1-1; v_call: TRBV6-5
cdr3_aa: CAWSRRSWDRRYGYTF; cdr3_nt: TGTGCCTGGAGCCGACGCTCCTGGGACAGGCGTTATGGCTACACCTTC; d_call: TRBD1; clone_size: .; j_call: TRBJ1-2; v_call: TRBV30
cdr3_aa: CASDTTGFNSPLHF; cdr3_nt: TGTGCCAGCGATACCACAGGGTTTAATTCACCCCTCCACTTT; d_call: .; clone_size: few; j_call: TRBJ1-6; v_call: TRBV19
cdr3_aa: CASSQTAVVGELFF; cdr3_nt: TGTGCCAGCAGCCAAACGGCGGTCGTCGGGGAGCTGTTTTTT; d_call: .; clone_size: .; j_call: TRBJ2-2; v_call: TRBV11-3
cdr3_aa: CASGSKRPDTQYF; cdr3_nt: TGTGCCAGTGGGTCTAAACGGCCAGATACGCAGTATTTT; d_call: .; clone_size: .; j_call: TRBJ2-3; v_call: TRBV19
cdr3_aa: CASSFKAFYGYTF; cdr3_nt: TGTGCCAGCAGTTTTAAGGCCTTCTATGGCTACACCTTC; d_call: .; clone_size: .; j_call: TRBJ1-2; v_call: TRBV27
cdr3_aa: CASSSRTRTNEQFF; cdr3_nt: TGTGCCAGCAGCTCGCGGACTAGAACCAATGAGCAGTTCTTC; d_call: TRBD2; clone_size: .; j_call: TRBJ2-1; v_call: TRBV7-8
cdr3_aa: CASSLSVTGSNEQFF; cdr3_nt: TGTGCCAGCAGCTTAAGCGTGACAGGGAGCAATGAGCAGTTCTTC; d_call: TRBD1; clone_size: .; j_call: TRBJ2-1; v_call: TRBV7-3
cdr3_aa: CASSPPGDRSYGYTF; cdr3_nt: TGTGCCAGCAGTCCCCCAGGAGACAGATCCTATGGCTACACCTTC; d_call: .; clone_size: .; j_call: TRBJ1-2; v_call: TRBV25-1
cdr3_aa: CASGLRDTQYF; cdr3_nt: TGTGCTAGTGGTTTGCGCGATACGCAGTATTTT; d_call: .; clone_size: .; j_call: TRBJ2-3; v_call: TRBV12-5
cdr3_aa: CATSREVRRQETQYF; cdr3_nt: TGTGCCACCAGCAGAGAGGTCAGGAGACAAGAGACCCAGTACTTC; d_call: .; clone_size: .; j_call: TRBJ2-5; v_call: TRBV15
cdr3_aa: CASSLGTSGTDTQYF; cdr3_nt: TGTGCCAGCAGCTTAGGGACTAGCGGGACAGATACGCAGTATTTT; d_call: TRBD2; clone_size: .; j_call: TRBJ2-3; v_call: TRBV7-9
cdr3_aa: CASSLVVAGRNTEAFF; cdr3_nt: TGCGCCAGCAGCTTGGTAGTAGCTGGGAGGAACACTGAAGCTTTCTTT; d_call: .; clone_size: .; j_call: TRBJ1-1; v_call: TRBV5-1
cdr3_aa: CASSFNVGQPQHF; cdr3_nt: TGTGCCAGCAGTTTCAATGTGGGTCAGCCCCAGCATTTT; d_call: .; clone_size: once; j_call: TRBJ1-5; v_call: TRBV5-4
cdr3_aa: CASSYLRGTEAFF; cdr3_nt: TGTGCCAGCAGTTATCTGAGGGGCACTGAAGCTTTCTTT; d_call: .; clone_size: .; j_call: TRBJ1-1; v_call: TRBV6-5
cdr3_aa: CASSLGLGGYGYTF; cdr3_nt: TGTGCCAGCAGTTTAGGCTTGGGGGGGTATGGCTACACCTTC; d_call: .; clone_size: .; j_call: TRBJ1-2; v_call: TRBV28
cdr3_aa: CSVEWQGGETQYF; cdr3_nt: TGCAGCGTTGAGTGGCAGGGGGGCGAGACCCAGTACTTC; d_call: .; clone_size: once; j_call: TRBJ2-5; v_call: TRBV29-1
cdr3_aa: CASSSPGFTNEKLFF; cdr3_nt: TGTGCCAGCAGCTCCCCTGGCTTCACTAATGAAAAACTGTTTTTT; d_call: .; clone_size: .; j_call: TRBJ1-4; v_call: TRBV5-6
cdr3_aa: CASSEGGGSQHF; cdr3_nt: TGTGCCAGCAGTGAAGGTGGCGGGTCCCAGCATTTT; d_call: .; clone_size: .; j_call: TRBJ1-5; v_call: TRBV6-1
cdr3_aa: CASSTTDRPHEQYF; cdr3_nt: TGTGCCAGCAGTACCACGGACAGGCCCCACGAGCAGTACTTC; d_call: TRBD1; clone_size: .; j_call: TRBJ2-7; v_call: TRBV27
cdr3_aa: CASSIRTGIRNQPQHF; cdr3_nt: TGTGCCAGTAGTATAAGGACAGGGATTCGGAATCAGCCCCAGCATTTT; d_call: TRBD1; clone_size: .; j_call: TRBJ1-5; v_call: TRBV19
cdr3_aa: CATQWRESNEQFF; cdr3_nt: TGTGCCACCCAATGGAGGGAAAGTAATGAGCAGTTCTTC; d_call: .; clone_size: .; j_call: TRBJ2-1; v_call: TRBV2
cdr3_aa: CASSLGSATNEKLFF; cdr3_nt: TGTGCCAGCAGCTTAGGCAGTGCAACTAATGAAAAACTGTTTTTT; d_call: .; clone_size: few; j_call: TRBJ1-4; v_call: TRBV7-3
cdr3_aa: CASSFTRNTEAFF; cdr3_nt: TGTGCCAGCAGCTTCACACGGAACACTGAAGCTTTCTTT; d_call: .; clone_size: .; j_call: TRBJ1-1; v_call: TRBV7-7
cdr3_aa: CASMTLTGPSTF; cdr3_nt: TGTGCCAGCATGACGTTGACAGGACCCAGCACCTTC; d_call: .; clone_size: .; j_call: TRBJ1-2; v_call: TRBV2
cdr3_aa: CASTSRKLAYNEQFF; cdr3_nt: TGTGCCAGCACCTCAAGGAAGCTGGCCTACAATGAGCAGTTCTTC; d_call: .; clone_size: .; j_call: TRBJ2-1; v_call: TRBV7-2
cdr3_aa: CASSSAGGNPPLHF; cdr3_nt: TGTGCCAGCAGTTCCGCCGGGGGAAATCCACCCCTCCACTTT; d_call: .; clone_size: few; j_call: TRBJ1-6; v_call: TRBV6-5
cdr3_aa: CARPLAGGMRTGELFF; cdr3_nt: TGCGCCAGACCACTTGCAGGGGGCATGAGGACCGGGGAGCTGTTTTTT; d_call: TRBD1; clone_size: .; j_call: TRBJ2-2; v_call: TRBV23-1
cdr3_aa: CASLKSTGELFF; cdr3_nt: TGTGCCAGCCTAAAGAGTACCGGGGAGCTGTTTTTT; d_call: .; clone_size: .; j_call: TRBJ2-2; v_call: TRBV2
cdr3_aa: CASSERGTMKNPSSYNEQFF; cdr3_nt: TGTGCCAGCAGTGAAAGAGGGACTATGAAAAACCCGAGCTCCTACAATGAGCAGTTCTTC; d_call: TRBD2; clone_size: .; j_call: TRBJ2-1; v_call: TRBV2
cdr3_aa: CASSALGQGPDTQYF; cdr3_nt: TGTGCCAGCAGCGCCCTCGGACAGGGCCCAGATACGCAGTATTTT; d_call: TRBD1; clone_size: .; j_call: TRBJ2-3; v_call: TRBV9
cdr3_aa: CASSGAGTAKDTQYF; cdr3_nt: TGTGCCAGCAGCGGGGCCGGGACGGCGAAAGATACGCAGTATTTT; d_call: .; clone_size: .; j_call: TRBJ2-3; v_call: TRBV2
cdr3_aa: CAGAVAGGRQETQYF; cdr3_nt: TGTGCCGGAGCCGTAGCGGGGGGGCGTCAAGAGACCCAGTACTTC; d_call: TRBD2; clone_size: .; j_call: TRBJ2-5; v_call: TRBV5-4
cdr3_aa: CSVGTTGVSDTQYF; cdr3_nt: TGCAGCGTTGGGACAACAGGGGTGTCAGATACGCAGTATTTT; d_call: TRBD1; clone_size: .; j_call: TRBJ2-3; v_call: TRBV29-1
cdr3_aa: CASSFRGASTDTQYF; cdr3_nt: TGTGCCAGCAGCTTCCGGGGGGCCAGCACAGATACGCAGTATTTT; d_call: .; clone_size: .; j_call: TRBJ2-3; v_call: TRBV9
cdr3_aa: CASSPGTSVQETQYF; cdr3_nt: TGTGCCAGCAGCCCCGGGACTAGCGTTCAAGAGACCCAGTACTTC; d_call: TRBD2; clone_size: once; j_call: TRBJ2-5; v_call: TRBV6-5
cdr3_aa: CASSQDSGDEQFF; cdr3_nt: TGCGCCAGCAGCCAAGATTCGGGCGATGAGCAGTTCTTC; d_call: .; clone_size: .; j_call: TRBJ2-1; v_call: TRBV4-3
cdr3_aa: CASCVPGNTEAFF; cdr3_nt: TGCGCCAGCTGCGTTCCGGGAAACACTGAAGCTTTCTTT; d_call: .; clone_size: .; j_call: TRBJ1-1; v_call: TRBV10-2
cdr3_aa: CASSKGGLGGYTF; cdr3_nt: TGTGCCAGCAGCAAGGGGGGGCTGGGTGGCTACACCTTC; d_call: .; clone_size: .; j_call: TRBJ1-2; v_call: TRBV6-5
cdr3_aa: CASSYSGYGYTF; cdr3_nt: TGTGCCAGCAGTTACTCCGGCTATGGCTACACCTTC; d_call: .; clone_size: .; j_call: TRBJ1-2; v_call: TRBV6-6
cdr3_aa: CATSRSGRALGNEQFF; cdr3_nt: TGTGCCACCAGCAGAAGCGGGAGGGCCCTCGGGAATGAGCAGTTCTTC; d_call: TRBD2; clone_size: once; j_call: TRBJ2-1; v_call: TRBV15
cdr3_aa: CASSPVHGGGSNEQYF; cdr3_nt: TGTGCCAGCAGCCCCGTTCACGGGGGAGGAAGCAACGAGCAGTACTTC; d_call: .; clone_size: .; j_call: TRBJ2-7; v_call: TRBV7-2
cdr3_aa: CASSPDSGYGYTF; cdr3_nt: TGTGCCAGCTCACCGGACAGCGGCTATGGCTACACCTTC; d_call: .; clone_size: once; j_call: TRBJ1-2; v_call: TRBV18
cdr3_aa: CSSSGRAGTDTQYF; cdr3_nt: TGCAGCTCAAGCGGGAGAGCGGGCACAGATACGCAGTATTTT; d_call: TRBD2; clone_size: .; j_call: TRBJ2-3; v_call: TRBV29-1
cdr3_aa: CASSQAPGQTSNTGELFF; cdr3_nt: TGCGCCAGCAGCCAGGCACCGGGACAGACTTCGAACACCGGGGAGCTGTTTTTT; d_call: TRBD1; clone_size: .; j_call: TRBJ2-2; v_call: TRBV4-1